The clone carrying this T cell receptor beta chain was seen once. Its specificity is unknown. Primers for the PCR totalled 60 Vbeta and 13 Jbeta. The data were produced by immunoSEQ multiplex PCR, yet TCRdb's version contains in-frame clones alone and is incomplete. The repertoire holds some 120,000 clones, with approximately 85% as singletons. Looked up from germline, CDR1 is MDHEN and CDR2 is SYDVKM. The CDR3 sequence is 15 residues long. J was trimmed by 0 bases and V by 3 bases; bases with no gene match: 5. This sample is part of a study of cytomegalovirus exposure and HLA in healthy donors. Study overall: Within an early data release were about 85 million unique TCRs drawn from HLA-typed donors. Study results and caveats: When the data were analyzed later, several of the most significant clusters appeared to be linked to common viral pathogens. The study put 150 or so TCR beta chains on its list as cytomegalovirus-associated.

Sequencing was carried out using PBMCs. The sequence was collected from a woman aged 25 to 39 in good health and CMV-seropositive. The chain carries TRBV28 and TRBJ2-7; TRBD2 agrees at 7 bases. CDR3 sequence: CASSFLPGGSYEQYF. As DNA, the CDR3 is TGTGCCAGCAGTTTTTTACCGGGGGGCTCCTACGAGCAGTACTTC.